This is a list of T cell receptor beta chains from one sample in a study of T cell changes during pregnancy in multiple sclerosis. Only in-frame clones appear in the TCRdb table, and some are missing; sequencing was by immunoSEQ multiplex PCR. The sample contains 65,000 to 85,000 clones, 90% to 95% of which appear only once. The sample consisted of peripheral blood, taken in the second trimester of pregnancy. Receptors originate from a female donor in good health, enrolled as a control in a pregnancy study. Each CDR3 is given with its conserved first and last residue. Fields, in order: D gene, J gene, V gene, clone size, CDR3 DNA, CDR3 protein. D genes are given only for firm matches. Expanded clones get a size class; other rows say once, few or many, or leave the size out.

D gene: TRBD1
J gene: TRBJ2-7
V gene: TRBV6-1
clone size: .
CDR3 DNA: TGTGCCAGCAGTGGACCGGGACAGGGGGCTAGGGAGCAGTACTTC
CDR3 protein: CASSGPGQGAREQYF

D gene: TRBD2
J gene: TRBJ2-5
V gene: TRBV6-6
clone size: .
CDR3 DNA: TGTGCCAGCAGTCGTGGACTAGCGGGCGCGGAAGAGACCCAGTACTTC
CDR3 protein: CASSRGLAGAEETQYF

D gene: .
J gene: TRBJ2-7
V gene: TRBV4-1
clone size: .
CDR3 DNA: TGCGCCAGCAGCCAAGTAAGCGGGCCTGGATACGAGCAGTACTTC
CDR3 protein: CASSQVSGPGYEQYF

D gene: .
J gene: TRBJ2-4
V gene: TRBV7-2
clone size: .
CDR3 DNA: TGTGCCAGCAGCTTAGTATTACGCGGAGCCAAAAACATTCAGTACTTC
CDR3 protein: CASSLVLRGAKNIQYF

D gene: TRBD2
J gene: TRBJ2-3
V gene: TRBV12-5
clone size: .
CDR3 DNA: TGTGCTAGTGGTTGGGGACTAGCGGGAAGGACAGATACGCAGTATTTT
CDR3 protein: CASGWGLAGRTDTQYF

D gene: .
J gene: TRBJ1-4
V gene: TRBV28
clone size: .
CDR3 DNA: TGTGCCAGCACGCCATTTTGGGGGGCTAATGAAAAACTGTTTTTT
CDR3 protein: CASTPFWGANEKLFF

D gene: .
J gene: TRBJ2-7
V gene: TRBV19
clone size: .
CDR3 DNA: TGTGCCAGTAGTATGTGGGGCAGGGGATACGAGCAGTACTTC
CDR3 protein: CASSMWGRGYEQYF

D gene: TRBD1
J gene: TRBJ1-4
V gene: TRBV7-2
clone size: .
CDR3 DNA: TGTGCCAGCAGCCCATTCCCGGGACAGCTATATGAAAAACTGTTTTTT
CDR3 protein: CASSPFPGQLYEKLFF

D gene: TRBD1
J gene: TRBJ2-7
V gene: TRBV30
clone size: .
CDR3 DNA: TGTGCCTGGAGTGGACAGGGGCTGGACGAGCAGTACTTC
CDR3 protein: CAWSGQGLDEQYF

D gene: .
J gene: TRBJ2-5
V gene: TRBV28
clone size: .
CDR3 DNA: TGTGCCAGCAGGTCGGGTCCCCAAGAGACCCAGTACTTC
CDR3 protein: CASRSGPQETQYF

D gene: .
J gene: TRBJ1-6
V gene: TRBV5-4
clone size: .
CDR3 DNA: TGTGCCAGCAGTTTGGACTTTGAGTCACCCCTCCACTTT
CDR3 protein: CASSLDFESPLHF

D gene: .
J gene: TRBJ2-3
V gene: TRBV5-6
clone size: once
CDR3 DNA: TGTGCCACCATGGAGGGACCTAGCACAGATACGCAGTATTTT
CDR3 protein: CATMEGPSTDTQYF

D gene: TRBD2
J gene: TRBJ2-3
V gene: TRBV4-1
clone size: .
CDR3 DNA: TGCGCCAGCAGCCAAGAACTAGCGGGAGTAGATACGCAGTATTTT
CDR3 protein: CASSQELAGVDTQYF

D gene: .
J gene: TRBJ2-1
V gene: TRBV14
clone size: .
CDR3 DNA: TGTGCCAGCAGCCGAGAGTGGGGGGAGAGTTCCTACAATGAGCAGTTCTTC
CDR3 protein: CASSREWGESSYNEQFF

D gene: .
J gene: TRBJ2-1
V gene: TRBV5-1
clone size: .
CDR3 DNA: TGCGCCAGCAGCTCCGTGGCTGGAGAATCCTACAATGAGCAGTTCTTC
CDR3 protein: CASSSVAGESYNEQFF

D gene: .
J gene: TRBJ1-1
V gene: TRBV11-3
clone size: .
CDR3 DNA: TGTGCCAGCAGCTTAGACATGACGGGGGAAGCTTTCTTT
CDR3 protein: CASSLDMTGEAFF

D gene: .
J gene: TRBJ2-7
V gene: TRBV28
clone size: .
CDR3 DNA: TGTGCCAGCACCAACCGGGACATACTCAACTACGAGCAGTACTTC
CDR3 protein: CASTNRDILNYEQYF

D gene: TRBD1
J gene: TRBJ1-2
V gene: TRBV5-6
clone size: .
CDR3 DNA: TGTGCCAGCAGCCGGCAGGGGGCCTATGGCTACACCTTC
CDR3 protein: CASSRQGAYGYTF

D gene: TRBD1
J gene: TRBJ2-2
V gene: TRBV5-1
clone size: once
CDR3 DNA: TGCGCCAGCAGCTTGTACCCCGACAGGGCGAACACCGGGGAGCTGTTTTTT
CDR3 protein: CASSLYPDRANTGELFF

D gene: TRBD2
J gene: TRBJ2-3
V gene: TRBV9
clone size: .
CDR3 DNA: TGTGCCAGCAGCGTAGACCCATACCCGAGGGAGGGAAGCACAGATACGCAGTATTTT
CDR3 protein: CASSVDPYPREGSTDTQYF

D gene: TRBD2
J gene: TRBJ2-3
V gene: TRBV9
clone size: .
CDR3 DNA: TGTGCCAGCTCTTCGGGGGGAGGGTACGATACGCAGTATTTT
CDR3 protein: CASSSGGGYDTQYF

D gene: .
J gene: TRBJ1-2
V gene: TRBV28
clone size: .
CDR3 DNA: TGTGCCAGCACCGGACAGTCGTACTATGGCTACACCTTC
CDR3 protein: CASTGQSYYGYTF

D gene: TRBD1
J gene: TRBJ1-4
V gene: TRBV12-5
clone size: .
CDR3 DNA: TGTGCTAGTGGCTACGGGACAGGGCGTGAAAAACTGTTTTTT
CDR3 protein: CASGYGTGREKLFF

D gene: TRBD1
J gene: TRBJ2-6
V gene: TRBV4-1
clone size: .
CDR3 DNA: TGCGCCAGCAGCCCCCCGGCAGGGGGCGGCCGGGGGGCCAACGTCCTGACTTTC
CDR3 protein: CASSPPAGGGRGANVLTF

D gene: TRBD2
J gene: TRBJ2-3
V gene: TRBV7-2
clone size: .
CDR3 DNA: TGTGCCAGCAGCTTAGATAGAGCGGGGGGCACAGATACGCAGTATTTT
CDR3 protein: CASSLDRAGGTDTQYF

D gene: .
J gene: TRBJ2-1
V gene: TRBV7-9
clone size: .
CDR3 DNA: TGTGCCAGCAGCCTAGGCGGGCTTGCCGCTCTAGGAATCAATGAGCAGTTCTTC
CDR3 protein: CASSLGGLAALGINEQFF

D gene: TRBD2
J gene: TRBJ2-7
V gene: TRBV5-6
clone size: .
CDR3 DNA: TGTGCCAGCAGCTTGGCTGGTAGCGGGAACCCCTACGAGCAGTACTTC
CDR3 protein: CASSLAGSGNPYEQYF